The sequence of this TCR beta chain was determined in a study of blood T cell repertoires in COVID-19. Trimming removed 5 bases from V and 4 bases from J; junction bases left unmatched: 8. Germline V gene data show CDR1 as SGHNT and CDR2 as YENEEA. The CDR3 totals 16 residues. Per the original data handling: For nucleated cells, counts were estimated from reference gene primer amplification. Clones were sequenced by immunoSEQ multiplex PCR, and TCRdb holds only the in-frame ones, with some missing. The V and J calls and the clone size are those of that table, but D and trimming were determined from the DNA. The table includes 150,000 to 200,000 clones, roughly 90% detected once.

The chain has TRBV11-3 and TRBJ2-1; 10 bases agree with TRBD2. The sequencing sample was made of peripheral blood. This clonotype originated in a woman between 50 and 59 years old with acute or convalescent COVID-19. CDR3: CASSLSWTSGYNEQFF. The CDR3 DNA follows: TGTGCCAGCAGCCTCAGTTGGACTAGCGGATACAATGAGCAGTTCTTC.